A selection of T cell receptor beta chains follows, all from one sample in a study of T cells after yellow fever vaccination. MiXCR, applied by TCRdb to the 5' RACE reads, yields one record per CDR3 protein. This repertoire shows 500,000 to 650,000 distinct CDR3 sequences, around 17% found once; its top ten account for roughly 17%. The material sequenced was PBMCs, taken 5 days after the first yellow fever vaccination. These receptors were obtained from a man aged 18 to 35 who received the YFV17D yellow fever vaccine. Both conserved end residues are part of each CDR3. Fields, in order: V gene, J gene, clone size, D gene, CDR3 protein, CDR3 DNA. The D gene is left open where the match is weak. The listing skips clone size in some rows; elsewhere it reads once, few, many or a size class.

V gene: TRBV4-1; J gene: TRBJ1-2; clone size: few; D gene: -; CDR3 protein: CASSQQGRRIYGYTF; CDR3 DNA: TGCGCCAGCAGCCAACAGGGGCGAAGGATCTATGGCTACACCTTC
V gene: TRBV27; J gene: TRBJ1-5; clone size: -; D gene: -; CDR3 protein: CASRDITNQPQHF; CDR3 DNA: TGTGCGAGCCGGGACATTACCAATCAGCCCCAGCATTTT
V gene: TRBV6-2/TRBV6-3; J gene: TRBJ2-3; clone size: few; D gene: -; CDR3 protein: CASSRLGGMTDTQYF; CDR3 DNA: TGTGCCAGCAGCCGACTTGGGGGAATGACAGATACGCAGTATTTT
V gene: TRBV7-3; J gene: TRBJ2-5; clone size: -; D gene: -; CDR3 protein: CASSPSGGGGTQYF; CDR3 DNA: TGTGCCAGCAGCCCGTCGGGAGGCGGGGGCACCCAGTACTTC
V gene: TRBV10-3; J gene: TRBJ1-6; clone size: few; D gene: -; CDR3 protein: CAISEKQGANSPLHF; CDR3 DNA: TGTGCCATCAGTGAGAAACAGGGAGCTAATTCACCCCTCCACTTT
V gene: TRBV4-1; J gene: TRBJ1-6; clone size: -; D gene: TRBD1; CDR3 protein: CASSQPRGQGSNSPLHF; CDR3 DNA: TGCGCCAGCAGCCAGCCGAGAGGACAGGGGTCGAATTCACCCCTCCACTTT
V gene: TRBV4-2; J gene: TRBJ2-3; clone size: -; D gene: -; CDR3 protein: CASSQERAQDTDTQYF; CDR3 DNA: TGTGCCAGCAGCCAAGAGAGGGCGCAGGATACAGATACGCAGTATTTT
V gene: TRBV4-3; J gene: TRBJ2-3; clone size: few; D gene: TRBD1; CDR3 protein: CASSQGDRVSDTQYF; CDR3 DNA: TGCGCCAGCAGCCAAGGGGACAGGGTCTCAGATACGCAGTATTTT
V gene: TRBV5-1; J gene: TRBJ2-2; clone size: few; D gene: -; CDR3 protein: CASSLAGGPGTGELFF; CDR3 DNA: TGCGCCAGCAGCTTGGCCGGGGGGCCGGGCACCGGGGAGCTGTTTTTT
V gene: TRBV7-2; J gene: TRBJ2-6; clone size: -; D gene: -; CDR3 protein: CASSLDLGANVLTF; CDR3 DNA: TGTGCCAGCAGCTTGGACCTCGGGGCCAACGTCCTGACTTTC
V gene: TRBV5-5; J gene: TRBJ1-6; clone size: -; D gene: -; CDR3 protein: CASSFDRSPLHF; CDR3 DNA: TGTGCCAGCAGCTTCGACAGGTCACCCCTCCACTTT
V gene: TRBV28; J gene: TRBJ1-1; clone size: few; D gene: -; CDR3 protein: CASSLSGRGTEAFF; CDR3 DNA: TGTGCCAGCAGTTTGTCGGGGCGGGGAACTGAAGCTTTCTTT
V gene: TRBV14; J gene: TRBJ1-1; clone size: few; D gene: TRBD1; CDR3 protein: CASSQGQGMTEAFF; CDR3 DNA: TGTGCCAGCAGCCAAGGACAGGGGATGACTGAAGCTTTCTTT
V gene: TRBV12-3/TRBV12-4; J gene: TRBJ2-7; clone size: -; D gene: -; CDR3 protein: CASSDLGRLYEQYF; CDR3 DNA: TGTGCCAGCAGCGACCTAGGACGACTCTACGAGCAGTACTTC
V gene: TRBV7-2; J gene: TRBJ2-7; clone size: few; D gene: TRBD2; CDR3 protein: CASSLRLAGLQYF; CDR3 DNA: TGTGCCAGCAGCTTACGTCTAGCGGGCTTACAGTACTTC
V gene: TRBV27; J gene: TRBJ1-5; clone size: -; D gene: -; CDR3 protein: CASGEGSQPQHF; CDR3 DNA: TGTGCCAGCGGGGAAGGTAGTCAGCCCCAGCATTTT
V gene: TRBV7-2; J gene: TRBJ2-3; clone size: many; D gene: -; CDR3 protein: CASSPTVDTQYF; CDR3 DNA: TGTGCCAGCAGTCCAACAGTGGATACGCAGTATTTT
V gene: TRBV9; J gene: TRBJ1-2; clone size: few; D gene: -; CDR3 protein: CASSVRHEYGYTF; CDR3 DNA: TGTGCCAGCAGCGTACGCCACGAGTATGGCTACACCTTC
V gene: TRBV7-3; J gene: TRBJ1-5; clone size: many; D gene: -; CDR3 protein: CASSLTSFGSVHQPQHF; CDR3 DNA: TGTGCCAGCAGCTTAACCAGTTTTGGGTCGGTTCATCAGCCCCAGCATTTT
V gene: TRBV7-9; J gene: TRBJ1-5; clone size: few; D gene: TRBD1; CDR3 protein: CASGRGLEAQHF; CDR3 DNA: TGTGCCAGCGGAAGGGGGCTCGAGGCCCAGCATTTT
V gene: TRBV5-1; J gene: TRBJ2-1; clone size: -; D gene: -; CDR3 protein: CASSSAGYEQFF; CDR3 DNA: TGCGCCAGCAGCTCGGCGGGCTATGAGCAGTTCTTC
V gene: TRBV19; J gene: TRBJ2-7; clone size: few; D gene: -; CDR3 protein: CASRPQSSYEQYF; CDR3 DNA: TGTGCCAGTAGACCTCAGAGCTCCTACGAGCAGTACTTC
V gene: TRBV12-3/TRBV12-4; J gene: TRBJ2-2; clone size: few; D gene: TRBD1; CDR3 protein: CASSLRDRGRLAGELFF; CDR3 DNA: TGTGCCAGCAGTTTAAGGGACAGGGGGCGCTTGGCCGGGGAGCTGTTTTTT
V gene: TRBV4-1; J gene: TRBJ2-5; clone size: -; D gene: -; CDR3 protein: CASSQGSGSRVGETQYF; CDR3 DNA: TGCGCCAGCAGCCAAGGGTCGGGGTCTAGGGTTGGAGAGACCCAGTACTTC
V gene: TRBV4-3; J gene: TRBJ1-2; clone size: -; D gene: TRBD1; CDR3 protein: CASSQGEGAQGYGYTF; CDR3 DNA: TGCGCCAGCAGCCAAGGAGAGGGGGCGCAAGGCTATGGCTACACCTTC
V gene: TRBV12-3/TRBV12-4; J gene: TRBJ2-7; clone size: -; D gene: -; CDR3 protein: CASRKDTAREQYF; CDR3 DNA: TGTGCCAGCAGAAAGGACACGGCTCGGGAGCAGTACTTC
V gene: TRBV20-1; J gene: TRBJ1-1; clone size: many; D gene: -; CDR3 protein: CRGWGTEAFF; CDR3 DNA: TGCAGGGGGTGGGGGACTGAAGCTTTCTTT
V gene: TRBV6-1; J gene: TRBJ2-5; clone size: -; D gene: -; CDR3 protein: CASTQGGAETQYF; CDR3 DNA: TGTGCCAGCACCCAAGGGGGTGCCGAGACCCAGTACTTC
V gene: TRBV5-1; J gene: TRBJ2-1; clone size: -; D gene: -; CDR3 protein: CASTPRGTVGEQFF; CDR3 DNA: TGCGCCAGCACCCCCCGGGGGACGGTTGGGGAGCAGTTCTTC
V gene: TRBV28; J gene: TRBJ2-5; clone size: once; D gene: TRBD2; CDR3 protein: CASNGPGTSLETQYF; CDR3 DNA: TGTGCCAGCAACGGACCCGGGACTAGCCTTGAGACCCAGTACTTC
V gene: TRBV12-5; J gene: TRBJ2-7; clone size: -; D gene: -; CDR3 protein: CASGLANEQYF; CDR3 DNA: TGTGCTAGTGGTTTGGCCAACGAGCAGTACTTC
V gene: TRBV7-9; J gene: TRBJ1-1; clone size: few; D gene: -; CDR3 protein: CASSRPQKGEAFF; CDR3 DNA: TGTGCCAGCAGCCGTCCTCAAAAAGGAGAGGCTTTCTTT
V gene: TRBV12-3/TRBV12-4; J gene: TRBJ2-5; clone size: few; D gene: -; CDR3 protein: CASSSQRSAVGETQYF; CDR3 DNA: TGTGCCAGCAGTTCCCAAAGGAGCGCGGTGGGGGAGACCCAGTACTTC
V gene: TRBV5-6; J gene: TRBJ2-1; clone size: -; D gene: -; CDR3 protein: CASSLASWQEQFF; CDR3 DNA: TGTGCCAGCAGCTTGGCTTCGTGGCAGGAGCAGTTCTTC
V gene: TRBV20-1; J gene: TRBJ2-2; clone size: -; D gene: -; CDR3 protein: CSARDVDGWNTGELFF; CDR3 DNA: TGCAGTGCTAGAGACGTTGACGGTTGGAACACCGGGGAGCTGTTTTTT
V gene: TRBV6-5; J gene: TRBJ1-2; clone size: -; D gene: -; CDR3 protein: CATRLQVPYGYTF; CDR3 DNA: TGTGCCACCAGATTACAGGTGCCCTATGGCTACACCTTC
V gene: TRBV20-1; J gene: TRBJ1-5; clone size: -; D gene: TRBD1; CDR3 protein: CSADDLDRGSNQPQHF; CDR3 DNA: TGCAGTGCTGACGACTTGGACAGGGGAAGCAATCAGCCCCAGCATTTT
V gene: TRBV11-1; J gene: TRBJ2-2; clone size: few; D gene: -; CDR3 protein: CASSFPTGGELFF; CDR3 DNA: TGTGCCAGCAGCTTCCCTACAGGCGGGGAGCTGTTTTTT
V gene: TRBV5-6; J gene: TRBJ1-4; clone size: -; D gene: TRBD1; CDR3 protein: CASSWGQGATNEKLFF; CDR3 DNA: TGTGCCAGCAGCTGGGGACAGGGGGCGACTAATGAAAAACTGTTTTTT
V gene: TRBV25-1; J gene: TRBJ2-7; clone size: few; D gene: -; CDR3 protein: CASLKQGAPYEQYF; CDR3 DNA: TGTGCCAGTCTCAAACAGGGAGCTCCCTACGAGCAGTACTTC
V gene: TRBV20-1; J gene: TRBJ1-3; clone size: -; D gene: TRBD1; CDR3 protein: CSAREQGTGDTIYF; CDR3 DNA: TGCAGTGCCCGGGAGCAGGGCACAGGGGACACCATATATTTT
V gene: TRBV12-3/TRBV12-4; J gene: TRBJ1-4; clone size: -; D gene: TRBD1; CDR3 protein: CASSPDRGGFELFF; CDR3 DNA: TGTGCCAGCAGTCCTGACAGGGGGGGTTTTGAACTGTTTTTT
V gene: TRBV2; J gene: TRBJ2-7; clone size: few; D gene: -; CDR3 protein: CASLVSYEQYF; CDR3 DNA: TGTGCCAGCTTAGTCTCCTACGAGCAGTACTTC
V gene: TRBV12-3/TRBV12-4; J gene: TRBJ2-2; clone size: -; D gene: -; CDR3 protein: CASSLTGSVGELFF; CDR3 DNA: TGTGCCAGCAGTTTGACAGGTTCTGTGGGGGAGCTGTTTTTT
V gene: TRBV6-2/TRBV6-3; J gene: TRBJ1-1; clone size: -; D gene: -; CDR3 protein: CASSYSPGTPNTEAFF; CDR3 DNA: TGTGCCAGCAGTTACTCGCCCGGGACACCGAACACTGAAGCTTTCTTT
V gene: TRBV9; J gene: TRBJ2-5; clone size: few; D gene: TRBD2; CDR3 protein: CASGRTSGVETQYF; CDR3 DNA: TGTGCCAGCGGGCGGACTAGCGGGGTTGAGACCCAGTACTTC
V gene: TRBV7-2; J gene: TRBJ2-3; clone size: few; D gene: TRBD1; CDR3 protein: CASTRNRGGIDTQYF; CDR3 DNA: TGTGCCAGCACCAGAAACAGGGGCGGCATAGATACGCAGTATTTT
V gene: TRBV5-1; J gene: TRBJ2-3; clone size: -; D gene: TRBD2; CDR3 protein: CASSFGTSGTDTQYF; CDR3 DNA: TGCGCCAGCAGCTTCGGGACTAGCGGCACAGATACGCAGTATTTT
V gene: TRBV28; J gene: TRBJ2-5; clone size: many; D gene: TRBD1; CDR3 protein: CASSRQGAETQYF; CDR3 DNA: TGTGCCAGCAGCCGACAGGGGGCAGAGACCCAGTACTTC
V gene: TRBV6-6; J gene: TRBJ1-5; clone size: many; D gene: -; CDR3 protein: CAAAPSHQPQHF; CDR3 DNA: TGTGCCGCCGCTCCCTCGCATCAGCCCCAGCATTTT
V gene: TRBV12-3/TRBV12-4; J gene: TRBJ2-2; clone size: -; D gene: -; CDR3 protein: CASSLRGKPTGELFF; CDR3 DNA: TGTGCCAGCAGTTTGAGGGGGAAGCCCACCGGGGAGCTGTTTTTT
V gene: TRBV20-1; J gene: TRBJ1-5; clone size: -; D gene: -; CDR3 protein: CSATDTGPSQPQHF; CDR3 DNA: TGCAGTGCAACCGACACAGGGCCGAGTCAGCCCCAGCATTTT
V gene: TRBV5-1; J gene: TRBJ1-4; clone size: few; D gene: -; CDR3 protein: CASSRGSVTNEKLFF; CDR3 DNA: TGCGCCAGCAGCCGTGGCAGCGTAACTAATGAAAAACTGTTTTTT
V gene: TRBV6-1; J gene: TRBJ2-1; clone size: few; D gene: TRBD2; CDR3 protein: CASSHSGDGSNEQFF; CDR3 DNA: TGTGCCAGCAGCCATAGCGGGGATGGATCCAATGAGCAGTTCTTC
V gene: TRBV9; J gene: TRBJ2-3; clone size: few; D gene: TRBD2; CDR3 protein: CASSVTPAGGTDTQYF; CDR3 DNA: TGTGCCAGCAGCGTAACCCCGGCGGGGGGAACAGATACGCAGTATTTT
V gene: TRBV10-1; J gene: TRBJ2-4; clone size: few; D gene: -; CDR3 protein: CASSESISGAKNIQYF; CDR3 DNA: TGCGCCAGCAGTGAGTCTATCTCCGGGGCCAAAAACATTCAGTACTTC
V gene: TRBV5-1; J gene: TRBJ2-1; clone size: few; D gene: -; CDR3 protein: CASSLAAENEQFF; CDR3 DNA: TGCGCCAGCAGCTTGGCCGCTGAGAATGAGCAGTTCTTC
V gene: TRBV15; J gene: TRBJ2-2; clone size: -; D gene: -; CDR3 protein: CATSGWAGELFF; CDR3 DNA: TGTGCCACCAGCGGCTGGGCCGGGGAGCTGTTTTTT
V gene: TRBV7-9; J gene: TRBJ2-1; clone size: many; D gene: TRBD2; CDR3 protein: CASSPLASSSHEQFF; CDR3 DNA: TGTGCCAGCAGCCCACTAGCGTCCTCCTCCCATGAGCAGTTCTTC